The entry that follows covers one TCR beta chain sequence. Antigen specificity is unknown. This record belongs to a study of T cell repertoires in cytomegalovirus infection. Study-wide context: CMV epitopes in the study were HLA-C-restricted (recently identified) and HLA-B-restricted (well studied). From public TCR beta signatures came an indication of both CMV infection and matching HLA type. General study results and limits: HLA-C-restricted TCR beta clonotypes specific for CMV led the ex vivo response. Totalled public TCR beta family frequency picked out people who carried CMV plus the relevant HLA.

TCRdb reprocessed the reads with MiXCR, giving one entry per CDR3 protein. The sample lists about 220,000 distinct CDR3 sequences, approximately 40% occurring once. The V segment lost 3 bases and the J segment 4 bases; nucleotides outside the gene matches: 4. This CDR3 comprises 15 residues. Germline V gene data show CDR1 as SGHAT and CDR2 as FQNNGV. The chain uses TRBV11-2 and TRBJ2-3; 10 positions match TRBD2. The starting material was CD8+ T cells from cultured PBMCs, obtained from culture after CMV antigen stimulation. The TCR originated in a human donor in good health (CMV status not recorded). Some clones in this sample may be carry-over from other donors' samples. CDR3 DNA sequence: TGTGCCAGCAGCTTGTCTAGCGGGAGAGCAGATACGCAGTATTTT. Translating gives CASSLSSGRADTQYF.